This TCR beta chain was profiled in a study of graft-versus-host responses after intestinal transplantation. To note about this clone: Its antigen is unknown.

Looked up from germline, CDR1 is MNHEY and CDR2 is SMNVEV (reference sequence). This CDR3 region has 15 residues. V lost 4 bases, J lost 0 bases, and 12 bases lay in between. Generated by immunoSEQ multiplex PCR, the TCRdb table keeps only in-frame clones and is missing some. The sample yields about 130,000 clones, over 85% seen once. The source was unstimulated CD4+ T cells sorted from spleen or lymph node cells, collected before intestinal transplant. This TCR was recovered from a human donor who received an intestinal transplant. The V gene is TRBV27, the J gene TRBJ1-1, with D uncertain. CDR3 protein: CASSSRSIMNTEAFF. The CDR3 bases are TGTGCCAGCAGTTCTCGCAGTATCATGAACACTGAAGCTTTCTTT.